A selection of T cell receptor beta chains follows, all from one sample in a study of blood T cells in healthy people across ages. Each CDR3 protein gets one entry after TCRdb re-called the 5' RACE reads with MiXCR. The repertoire consists of roughly 800,000 distinct CDR3 sequences, with 35% to 40% occurring once and the leading ten covering 10% to 15%. The sample consisted of blood. These receptors all come from a man younger than 35 in good health. CDR3s include the opening cysteine and the closing phenylalanine or tryptophan. The order of the fields is V gene, clone size, D gene, J gene, CDR3 protein, CDR3 DNA. The D gene is left open where the match is weak. Clone size appears in some rows only: once, few, many, or a class for an expanded clone.

v_call: TRBV6-2/TRBV6-3; clone_size: -; d_call: TRBD1; j_call: TRBJ2-7; cdr3_aa: CASRKPGGALVEQYF; cdr3_nt: TGTGCCAGCAGAAAACCAGGGGGCGCCTTGGTTGAGCAGTACTTC
v_call: TRBV6-2/TRBV6-3; clone_size: many; d_call: -; j_call: TRBJ2-1; cdr3_aa: CASTGTGAYNEQFF; cdr3_nt: TGTGCCAGCACCGGGACTGGGGCGTACAATGAGCAGTTCTTC
v_call: TRBV9; clone_size: -; d_call: TRBD2; j_call: TRBJ2-7; cdr3_aa: CASSGSASGSSYEQYF; cdr3_nt: TGTGCCAGCAGCGGAAGCGCTAGCGGGAGCTCCTACGAGCAGTACTTC
v_call: TRBV9; clone_size: -; d_call: TRBD2; j_call: TRBJ2-1; cdr3_aa: CASSSPGGGDNEQFF; cdr3_nt: TGTGCCAGCAGCTCCCCTGGTGGGGGGGACAATGAGCAGTTCTTC
v_call: TRBV11-3; clone_size: -; d_call: -; j_call: TRBJ2-3; cdr3_aa: CASSSTRTNTDTQYF; cdr3_nt: TGTGCCAGCAGCTCCACTAGGACAAACACAGATACGCAGTATTTT
v_call: TRBV4-3; clone_size: few; d_call: TRBD1; j_call: TRBJ2-2; cdr3_aa: CASSRSPGQGPNTGELFF; cdr3_nt: TGCGCCAGCAGCCGGTCACCGGGACAGGGGCCCAACACCGGGGAGCTGTTTTTT
v_call: TRBV25-1; clone_size: -; d_call: -; j_call: TRBJ2-1; cdr3_aa: CAGSESSKKGGPNYNEQFF; cdr3_nt: TGTGCCGGCAGTGAATCCAGTAAAAAGGGGGGGCCGAACTACAATGAGCAGTTCTTC
v_call: TRBV10-3; clone_size: -; d_call: TRBD1; j_call: TRBJ2-2; cdr3_aa: CAISEEGRQGPTGELFF; cdr3_nt: TGTGCCATCAGTGAGGAGGGGAGACAGGGCCCGACCGGGGAGCTGTTTTTT
v_call: TRBV10-3; clone_size: -; d_call: -; j_call: TRBJ1-6; cdr3_aa: CAISEPGSGNSPLHF; cdr3_nt: TGTGCCATCAGTGAGCCGGGATCTGGTAATTCACCCCTCCACTTT
v_call: TRBV20-1; clone_size: few; d_call: -; j_call: TRBJ1-2; cdr3_aa: CSARFGSPSGYTF; cdr3_nt: TGCAGTGCTAGGTTCGGGAGTCCCTCTGGCTACACCTTC
v_call: TRBV20-1; clone_size: few; d_call: TRBD2; j_call: TRBJ2-3; cdr3_aa: CSAEAGGLMGQYF; cdr3_nt: TGCAGTGCCGAGGCGGGGGGTTTAATGGGGCAGTATTTT